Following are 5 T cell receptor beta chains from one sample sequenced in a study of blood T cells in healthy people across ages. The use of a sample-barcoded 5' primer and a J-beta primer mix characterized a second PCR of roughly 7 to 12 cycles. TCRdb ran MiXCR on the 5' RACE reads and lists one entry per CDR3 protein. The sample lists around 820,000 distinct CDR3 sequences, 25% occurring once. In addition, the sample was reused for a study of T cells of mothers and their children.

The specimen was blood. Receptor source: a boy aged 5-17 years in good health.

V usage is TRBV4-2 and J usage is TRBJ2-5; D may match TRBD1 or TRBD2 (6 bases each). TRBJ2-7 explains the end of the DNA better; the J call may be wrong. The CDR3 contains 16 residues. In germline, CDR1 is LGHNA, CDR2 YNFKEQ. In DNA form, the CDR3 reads TGTGCCAGCAGCCAAGAAACGGGGGCGTCTTCCTACGAGCAGTACTTC. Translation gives CASSQETGASSYEQYF.

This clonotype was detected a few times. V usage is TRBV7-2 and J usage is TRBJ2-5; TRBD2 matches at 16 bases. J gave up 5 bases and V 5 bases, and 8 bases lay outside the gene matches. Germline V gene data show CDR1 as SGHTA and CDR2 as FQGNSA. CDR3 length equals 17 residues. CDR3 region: CASSPGTSGRVGETQYF. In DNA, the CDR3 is TGTGCCAGCAGCCCGGGGACTAGCGGGAGGGTAGGGGAGACCCAGTACTTC.

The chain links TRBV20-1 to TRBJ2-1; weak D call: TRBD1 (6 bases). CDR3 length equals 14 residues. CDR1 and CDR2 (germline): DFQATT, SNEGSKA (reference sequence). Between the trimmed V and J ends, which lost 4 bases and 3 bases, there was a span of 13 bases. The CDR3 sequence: CSAKRTEDYNEQFF. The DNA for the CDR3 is TGCAGTGCTAAGCGGACAGAAGACTACAATGAGCAGTTCTTC.

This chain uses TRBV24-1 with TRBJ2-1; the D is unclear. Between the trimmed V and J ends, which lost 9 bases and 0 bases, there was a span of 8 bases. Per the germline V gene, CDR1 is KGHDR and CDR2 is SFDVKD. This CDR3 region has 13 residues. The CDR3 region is CATGVDSYNEQFF. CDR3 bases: TGTGCCACCGGGGTGGACTCCTACAATGAGCAGTTCTTC.

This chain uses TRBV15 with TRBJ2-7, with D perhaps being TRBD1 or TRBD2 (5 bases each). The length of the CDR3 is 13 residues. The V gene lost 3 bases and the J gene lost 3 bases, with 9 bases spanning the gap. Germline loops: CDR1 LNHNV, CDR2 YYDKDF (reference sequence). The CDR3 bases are TGTGCCACCAGCAGCGGGGCCAACTACGAGCAGTACTTC. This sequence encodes CATSSGANYEQYF.